Shown below are 14 T cell receptor beta chains from a single sample sequenced in a study of shared clonotypes between healthy human individuals. Clones were sequenced by immunoSEQ multiplex PCR, and TCRdb holds only the in-frame ones, with some missing. The sample consists of about 560,000 clones, roughly four fifths of them appearing once. Source material: PBMCs. These receptors all come from a woman aged 40 to 50 in good health. Some clones in this sample may be carry-over from other donors' samples.

This clone was counted between two and nine times. The rearrangement uses TRBV4-1 and TRBJ1-5; D is ambiguous. This CDR3 contains 14 residues. CDR1 and CDR2 (germline): MGHRA, YSYEKL. The V and J ends lost 1 base and 6 bases respectively, with 10 bases between them. This CDR3 is CASSQAPIVQPQHF. The CDR3 DNA sequence: TGCGCCAGCAGCCAAGCCCCGATTGTTCAGCCCCAGCATTTT.

The CDR3 spells CASSTNRGGGYTF. DNA of the CDR3: TGCGCCAGCAGCACCAACAGGGGAGGAGGCTACACCTTC. This chain joins TRBV5-1 and TRBJ1-2, with TRBD1 matching 7 bases. Germline V CDR1 and CDR2: SGHRS, YFSETQ. CDR3 length: 13 amino acids. The V segment lost 4 bases and the J segment 8 bases; nucleotides outside the gene matches: 8.

This clone was detected a few times. The chain uses TRBV5-1 and TRBJ2-1; 7 positions agree with TRBD2. Trimming cost V 0 bases and J 0 bases; bases outside gene matches: 3. Germline loops: CDR1 SGHRS, CDR2 YFSETQ. The CDR3 length is 16 residues. The CDR3 sequence is CASSLDGLDSYNEQFF. CDR3 nucleotides: TGCGCCAGCAGCTTGGATGGACTAGACTCCTACAATGAGCAGTTCTTC.

This chain connects TRBV18 to TRBJ2-3; no definite D call. The germline V gene has CDR1 KGHSH and CDR2 LQKENI. The CDR3 runs to 15 residues. The germline V and J ends were trimmed by 4 bases and 0 bases, with 11 bases remaining between them. The CDR3 coding sequence is TGTGCCAGCTCACGTGGAGTAGCTAGCACAGATACGCAGTATTTT. Protein: CASSRGVASTDTQYF. Complete variable domain (other parts from reference TRBV18 and TRBJ2-3): NAGVMQNPRHLVRRRGQEARLRCSPMKGHSHVYWYRQLPEEGLKFMVYLQKENIIDESGMPKERFSAEFPKEGPSILRIQQVVRGDSAAYFCASSRGVASTDTQYFGPGTRLTVL.

The V and J genes are TRBV14 and TRBJ2-5, with D hard to call. The germline V gene has CDR1 SGHDN and CDR2 FVKESK. Trimming removed 2 bases at V and 5 bases at J, with 18 bases between. This CDR3 spans 16 amino acids. CDR3 region: CASSQRLLLPAETQYF. CDR3 sequence (DNA): TGTGCCAGCAGCCAACGGTTACTACTACCGGCGGAGACCCAGTACTTC.

The gene calls are TRBV5-1 and TRBJ2-3; D is perhaps TRBD1 (6 bases). This CDR3 comprises 15 residues. Germline assignment: CDR1 SGHRS and CDR2 YFSETQ. V shed 0 bases and J shed 4 bases, with 12 bases lying between them. The CDR3 sequence: CASSLGSRQADTQYF. CDR3 DNA: TGCGCCAGCAGCTTGGGCAGTCGACAGGCAGATACGCAGTATTTT.

The chain carries TRBV7-2 and TRBJ2-7; possible D gene TRBD2, 6 bases. Germline CDR1 reads SGHTA; CDR2 reads FQGNSA. Between the trimmed V and J ends, which lost 5 bases and 4 bases, there was a span of 15 bases. This CDR3 contains 14 residues. The CDR3 DNA follows: TGTGCCAGCAGCCCCCGCGGAGGGAGGTACGAGCAGTACTTC. This translates into CASSPRGGRYEQYF.

V and J are TRBV28 and TRBJ2-5; D remains ambiguous. V was cut by 2 bases and J by 3 bases, with 10 bases left in between. CDR3 length: 14 amino acids. Per germline, CDR1 MDHEN and CDR2 SYDVKM. The CDR3 loop is CASSLTDGEETQYF. CDR3 nucleotides: TGTGCCAGCAGTTTAACGGACGGAGAAGAGACCCAGTACTTC. The whole variable domain, filled in from reference TRBV28 and TRBJ2-5, reads DVKVTQSSRYLVKRTGEKVFLECVQDMDHENMFWYRQDPGLGLRLIYFSYDVKMKEKGDIPEGYSVSREKKERFSLILESASTNQTSMYLCASSLTDGEETQYFGPGTRLLVL.

This clone showed up just once. V is TRBV5-6 and J is TRBJ1-2, with D uncertain. Germline CDR1 is SGHDT and CDR2 is YYEEEE. There are 14 residues in the CDR3. V lost 1 base, J lost 2 bases, and 9 bases lay in between. This chain's CDR3 is CASSLKGFNYGYTF. In nucleotides, the CDR3 is TGTGCCAGCAGCTTGAAGGGCTTCAACTATGGCTACACCTTC. Filled out from reference TRBV5-6 and TRBJ1-2, the complete variable domain reads DAGVTQSPTHLIKTRGQQVTLRCSPKSGHDTVSWYQQALGQGPQFIFQYYEEEERQRGNFPDRFSGHQFPNYSSELNVNALLLGDSALYLCASSLKGFNYGYTFGSGTRLTVV.

Details on this clone: Compared with germline, one end of the junction differs, possibly owing to a read error. The chain joins TRBV18 to TRBJ2-4, with 10 positions matching TRBD2. Germline lookup yields CDR1 KGHSH and CDR2 LQKENI. The CDR3 consists of 15 residues. The CDR3 sequence: CASSSPGLASNIQYF. The DNA of the CDR3 is TGTGCCAGCTCATCACCGGGACTAGCGTCAAACATTCAGTACTTC.

The chain links TRBV18 to TRBJ1-4; the D is unclear. The CDR3 contains 15 residues. CDR1 is KGHSH, CDR2 LQKENI, per germline. The V gene lost 3 bases and the J gene lost 3 bases, with 11 bases spanning the gap. The CDR3 protein is CASSPTVDPNEKLFF. For the CDR3, the DNA is TGTGCCAGCTCACCCACAGTAGATCCTAATGAAAAACTGTTTTTT.

The chain links TRBV5-1 to TRBJ1-3; D is unclear. Trimming left V 4 bases short and J 4 bases short, with 18 bases between. CDR3 length: 16 amino acids. Germline CDR1 and CDR2: SGHRS and YFSETQ. In nucleotides, the CDR3 is TGCGCCAGCAGCCACGGTGGCAGCTCTGGAGGAAACACCATATATTTT. It codes for CASSHGGSSGGNTIYF.

A single count supports this clone. The CDR3 DNA sequence: TGTGCCAGCAGTACTAGGACTAGCGGGATACTGGCAAATGAGCAGTTCTTC. Amino acid sequence: CASSTRTSGILANEQFF. The chain combines TRBV2 with TRBJ2-1, with 12 bases identical to TRBD2. The V segment lost 5 bases and the J segment 7 bases; nucleotides outside the gene matches: 12. The CDR3 is 17 residues long. The germline CDR1 and CDR2 sequences are SNHLY and FYNNEI.

As for this clone: The same CDR3 arises from other DNA sequences in this sample as well. The V gene is TRBV5-1, the J gene TRBJ2-3, with D unresolved. The CDR3 runs 15 residues. From germline, CDR1 is SGHRS and CDR2 YFSETQ. V dropped 1 base and J dropped 0 bases, with 9 bases sitting between them. The CDR3 here is CASSLLGSSTDTQYF. The CDR3 DNA reads as TGCGCCAGCAGCTTGTTAGGGTCTAGCACAGATACGCAGTATTTT.